Listed below are T cell receptor beta chains from one sample, sequenced in a study of T-cell memory formation after mild COVID-19. TCRdb reanalysed the 5' RACE reads using MiXCR and keeps one entry per CDR3 protein. The sample records 350,000 to 500,000 distinct CDR3 sequences, over 15% being singletons. Specimen: PBMCs or a T cell subset sorted from them (not recorded which). These receptors originate from an adult woman who had mild COVID-19 (a few samples of this study predate the infection). Cell type and time point are not known. Each CDR3 is given with its conserved first and last residue. D genes are given only for firm matches. Not all rows give a size; the values are once, few, many and, for expanded clones, a class.

D gene	clone size	V gene	J gene	CDR3 protein	CDR3 DNA
TRBD2	NA	TRBV5-1	TRBJ2-1	CASSVGLAGTYNEQFF	TGCGCCAGCAGCGTGGGACTAGCGGGAACCTACAATGAGCAGTTCTTC
NA	NA	TRBV27	TRBJ1-5	CASSLNGQILSNQPQHF	TGTGCCAGCAGTTTAAACGGACAGATCCTAAGCAATCAGCCCCAGCATTTT
TRBD1	NA	TRBV18	TRBJ2-1	CASSPNRGPYNEQFF	TGTGCCAGCTCTCCTAACAGGGGGCCTTACAATGAGCAGTTCTTC
NA	few	TRBV6-1	TRBJ1-2	CASSGSGIGYTF	TGTGCCAGCAGTGGTTCGGGAATCGGCTACACCTTC
NA	many	TRBV7-8	TRBJ2-5	CASSFSAGDLKYQETQYF	TGTGCCAGCAGCTTTTCGGCAGGGGATCTTAAGTACCAAGAGACCCAGTACTTC
TRBD1	NA	TRBV30	TRBJ2-1	CALGQGSGSYNEQFF	TGTGCCTTGGGACAGGGTTCGGGCTCCTACAATGAGCAGTTCTTC
TRBD1	NA	TRBV12-3/TRBV12-4	TRBJ1-1	CASSQQGPITEAFF	TGTGCCAGCAGCCAACAGGGGCCTATTACTGAAGCTTTCTTT
NA	few	TRBV7-6	TRBJ2-7	CASSLVTGAYEQYF	TGTGCCAGCAGCTTAGTGACGGGGGCCTACGAGCAGTACTTC
NA	many	TRBV7-2	TRBJ2-5	CASSPGWTQYF	TGTGCCAGCAGCCCCGGGTGGACCCAGTACTTC
TRBD1	few	TRBV24-1	TRBJ2-1	CATKTPRGQVNEQFF	TGTGCCACCAAAACTCCAAGGGGACAGGTGAATGAGCAGTTCTTC
NA	NA	TRBV29-1	TRBJ1-1	CSVRRTGNTEAFF	TGCAGCGTCCGTCGAACAGGCAACACTGAAGCTTTCTTT
NA	NA	TRBV12-3/TRBV12-4	TRBJ2-1	CASSQGGVEQFF	TGTGCCAGCAGCCAGGGGGGGGTTGAGCAGTTCTTC
NA	few	TRBV24-1	TRBJ2-5	CATSDLGSQETQYF	TGTGCCACCAGTGATTTGGGCAGCCAAGAGACCCAGTACTTC
NA	many	TRBV7-2	TRBJ2-3	CASSLRAGTDTQYF	TGTGCCAGCAGCTTAAGGGCCGGGACAGATACGCAGTATTTT
NA	few	TRBV7-2	TRBJ2-5	CASSGAGQETQYF	TGTGCCAGCTCAGGGGCGGGGCAAGAGACCCAGTACTTC
TRBD2	NA	TRBV3-1	TRBJ2-2	CASSPIAGTGELFF	TGTGCCAGCAGCCCAATAGCGGGCACCGGGGAGCTGTTTTTT
TRBD2	NA	TRBV6-2/TRBV6-3	TRBJ2-7	CASTTGTSGAREQYF	TGTGCCAGCACCACCGGGACTAGCGGGGCTCGCGAGCAGTACTTC
NA	few	TRBV4-2	TRBJ1-5	CASSQELSSNQPQHF	TGTGCCAGCAGCCAAGAACTTTCTAGCAATCAGCCCCAGCATTTT
NA	NA	TRBV5-1	TRBJ1-4	CASSLGRKEKLFF	TGCGCCAGCAGCTTGGGCCGAAAAGAAAAACTGTTTTTT
NA	NA	TRBV29-1	TRBJ2-2	CSVAAGPGELFF	TGCAGCGTTGCGGCAGGTCCCGGGGAGCTGTTTTTT
TRBD2	NA	TRBV12-3/TRBV12-4	TRBJ2-1	CASSEAGGPGGRQFF	TGTGCCAGCAGTGAAGCGGGGGGCCCCGGAGGAAGGCAGTTCTTC
NA	few	TRBV7-9	TRBJ2-1	CASSFWQSDEQFF	TGTGCCAGCAGCTTTTGGCAGTCCGATGAGCAGTTCTTC
NA	NA	TRBV9	TRBJ1-2	CASSVFLDYGYTF	TGTGCCAGCAGCGTATTTCTGGACTATGGCTACACCTTC
NA	NA	TRBV9	TRBJ2-7	CASSKDGTTYEQYF	TGTGCCAGCAGCAAAGACGGGACGACCTACGAGCAGTACTTC
NA	few	TRBV12-3/TRBV12-4	TRBJ1-1	CASSFSGTPGAFF	TGTGCCAGCAGTTTCAGTGGTACCCCCGGAGCTTTCTTT
TRBD2	many	TRBV24-1	TRBJ2-3	CATSDYSGGRTDTQYF	TGTGCCACCAGTGACTATAGCGGGGGCCGCACAGATACGCAGTATTTT
TRBD2	few	TRBV24-1	TRBJ2-7	CATQPGLAGVGEQYF	TGTGCCACCCAGCCCGGACTAGCGGGAGTAGGCGAGCAGTACTTC
NA	few	TRBV7-9	TRBJ1-4	CASSNERANEKLFF	TGTGCCAGCAGCAACGAACGGGCTAATGAAAAACTGTTTTTT
NA	few	TRBV24-1	TRBJ2-2	CATRESNTGELFF	TGTGCCACTCGGGAGTCGAACACCGGGGAGCTGTTTTTT
TRBD1	NA	TRBV7-9	TRBJ2-1	CASSVPGQLYNEQFF	TGTGCCAGCAGCGTACCGGGACAGCTCTACAATGAGCAGTTCTTC
NA	once	TRBV19	TRBJ2-3	CASSNRGDTDTQYF	TGTGCCAGTAGTAACCGGGGCGACACAGATACGCAGTATTTT
NA	few	TRBV18	TRBJ2-5	CASSPSQGVQTQYF	TGTGCCAGCTCACCATCACAGGGAGTACAGACCCAGTACTTC
NA	NA	TRBV7-9	TRBJ1-2	CASSMTSYGYTF	TGTGCCAGCAGCATGACCTCTTATGGCTACACCTTC
TRBD2	NA	TRBV4-3	TRBJ2-7	CASSQDGGSYEQYF	TGCGCCAGCAGCCAAGATGGCGGGAGCTACGAGCAGTACTTC
NA	few	TRBV7-9	TRBJ1-4	CASSSGVANEKLFF	TGTGCCAGCAGCTCAGGGGTGGCTAATGAAAAACTGTTTTTT
TRBD2	few	TRBV9	TRBJ2-7	CASSESGTSGSFLYF	TGTGCCAGCAGCGAGTCCGGGACTAGCGGGAGTTTCCTGTACTTC
NA	few	TRBV7-9	TRBJ2-1	CASSFLASYNEQFF	TGTGCCAGCAGCTTCCTAGCGAGTTACAATGAGCAGTTCTTC
NA	few	TRBV6-5	TRBJ2-2	CASSSVPGGAQPGELFF	TGTGCCAGCAGTTCGGTGCCAGGTGGGGCGCAACCCGGGGAGCTGTTTTTT
NA	few	TRBV19	TRBJ1-2	CASSMVDSKGYGYTF	TGTGCCAGTAGTATGGTTGACAGTAAGGGCTATGGCTACACCTTC
NA	few	TRBV7-9	TRBJ1-5	CASSLATGDPAAQHF	TGTGCCAGCAGCTTAGCGACTGGGGACCCGGCGGCCCAGCATTTT
TRBD1	few	TRBV7-3	TRBJ2-3	CASSLRTGSTDTQYF	TGTGCCAGCAGCTTGCGGACAGGGAGCACAGATACGCAGTATTTT
TRBD2	NA	TRBV15	TRBJ2-2	CATSTLAGNTGELFF	TGTGCCACCAGCACCCTAGCGGGAAACACCGGGGAGCTGTTTTTT
TRBD1	NA	TRBV20-1	TRBJ2-7	CSASEPGQATYEQYF	TGCAGTGCCTCTGAGCCCGGACAGGCTACCTACGAGCAGTACTTC
NA	NA	TRBV4-3	TRBJ2-7	CASSQSPLRLGASYEQYF	TGCGCCAGCAGCCAATCCCCCCTTCGACTAGGGGCGTCCTACGAGCAGTACTTC